Below are 25 T cell receptor beta chains sequenced from a single sample in a study of identical twins. MiXCR, run by TCRdb on the 5' RACE reads, gives a single entry per CDR3 protein. The table records fewer than 250,000 distinct CDR3 sequences, approximately 7% of them present only once. Separately, the same data were catalogued under a study of yellow fever vaccine responses in identical twins.

What was sequenced was memory (CD45RO+) T cells sorted from blood. The origin of the receptors is a woman under 30 in good health.

This clonotype has ten or more counts. J is TRBJ2-3 and V is TRBV3-1, with a weak D call TRBD2 (5 bases). This CDR3 comprises 14 residues. Per the germline V gene, CDR1 is LGHDT and CDR2 is YNNKEL (reference sequence). Trimming pared 4 bases from V and 1 base from J, leaving 9 bases between. CDR3 amino acids: CASSPTEGTDTQYF. Written as DNA, the CDR3 is TGTGCCAGCAGCCCGACGGAGGGCACAGATACGCAGTATTTT.

This clonotype has only a few counts. This sequence joins TRBV7-9 and TRBJ2-2; the match to TRBD1 covers 9 bases. Per germline, CDR1 SEHNR and CDR2 FQNEAQ (reference sequence). V dropped 4 bases and J dropped 7; count of bases not matched to a gene: 4. This CDR3 has 14 residues. The CDR3 sequence: CASSSTGGVGELFF. The CDR3 DNA is TGTGCCAGCAGCTCGACAGGGGGGGTCGGGGAGCTGTTTTTT.

Many counts were recorded for this clonotype. The chain uses TRBV7-9 and TRBJ2-5; 8 nucleotides match TRBD2. The germline gives CDR1 SEHNR, CDR2 FQNEAQ (reference sequence). This CDR3 region has 16 residues. V shed 4 bases, J shed 1 base, and the junction held 8 bases outside the gene matches. CDR3: CASSSRGAVIQETQYF. The CDR3 DNA is TGTGCCAGCAGCTCGCGGGGGGCAGTGATCCAAGAGACCCAGTACTTC. The full variable domain, its missing parts supplied by reference TRBV7-9 and TRBJ2-5, is DTGVSQNPRHKITKRGQNVTFRCDPISEHNRLYWYRQTLGQGPEFLTYFQNEAQLEKSRLLSDRFSAERPKGSFSTLEIQRTEQGDSAMYLCASSSRGAVIQETQYFGPGTRLLVL.

This clonotype has a count of ten or more. The rearrangement uses TRBV3-1 and TRBJ2-7; 10 bases line up with TRBD1. V lost 5 bases and J lost 8; bases outside the gene matches: 9. The CDR3 loop spans 14 amino acids. The germline V gene has CDR1 LGHDT and CDR2 YNNKEL (reference sequence). CDR3 sequence reads: CASSDDRGRNKQYF. The CDR3 DNA follows: TGTGCCAGCAGCGATGACAGGGGGCGTAACAAGCAGTACTTC.

The chain couples TRBV20-1 to TRBJ2-4; 11 nucleotides align to TRBD1. Germline CDR1 and CDR2: DFQATT and SNEGSKA (reference sequence). The CDR3 has 12 amino acids. The J segment lost 9 bases and the V segment lost 5 bases, leaving 3 bases of the junction unmatched. The CDR3 loop is CSAPGQGGIQYF. DNA of the CDR3: TGCAGTGCTCCGGGACAGGGGGGCATTCAGTACTTC.

This clonotype came up many times. V gene TRBV12-3 or TRBV12-4 combines with J gene TRBJ1-1; D gene uncertain. The V gene lost 2 bases and the J gene lost 5 bases, with 12 bases spanning the gap. The CDR3 runs to 14 residues. The DNA for the CDR3 is TGTGCCAGCAGTTTAAGTCCACCAAGGACTGAAGCTTTCTTT. Its translation: CASSLSPPRTEAFF.

V and J are TRBV24-1 and TRBJ2-3, with TRBD2 matching over 10 bases. Unmatched junction bases numbered 7, after V lost 3 bases and J lost 5 bases. The CDR3 is made up of 16 amino acids. Germline V gives CDR1 KGHDR, CDR2 SFDVKD. The CDR3 here is CATSDPQREGGDTQYF. The DNA of the CDR3 is TGTGCCACCAGTGATCCACAGCGGGAGGGGGGAGATACGCAGTATTTT.

This clonotype was picked up a small number of times. The chain links TRBV3-1 to TRBJ2-3; 10 bases agree with TRBD1. CDR1 LGHDT and CDR2 YNNKEL come from the germline V gene (reference sequence). This CDR3 is 12 amino acids long. V was clipped by 8 bases and J by 6 bases; unmatched bases: 2. In DNA, the CDR3 is TGTGCCAGCGGACAGGGGGTGGATACGCAGTATTTT. Amino acid sequence: CASGQGVDTQYF.

This clonotype came up a few times. The chain couples TRBV5-5 to TRBJ1-2; D gene ambiguous. Germline lookup yields CDR1 SGHKS and CDR2 YYEKEE (reference sequence). The CDR3 is 15 residues long. Deletions cut 4 bases from V and 3 bases from J, with 16 bases between. The CDR3 loop reads CASSPEFRYDYGYTF. CDR3 nucleotides: TGTGCCAGCAGCCCCGAATTTCGTTATGACTATGGCTACACCTTC.

The sample holds a few counts of this clonotype. This chain connects TRBV11-1 to TRBJ2-6, with 9 nucleotides matching TRBD2. After removal of 6 bases from V and 2 bases from J, the junction contained 8 bases not matched to a gene. CDR1 is SGHAT and CDR2 is FQDESV in the germline V gene (reference sequence). The CDR3 is 17 residues long. The CDR3 DNA reads as TGTGCCAGCAGAGGGCGGGAGGGCCGAACTGGGGCCAACGTCCTGACTTTC. It codes for CASRGREGRTGANVLTF.

This clonotype was observed a handful of times. The chain joins TRBV6-2 or TRBV6-3 to TRBJ2-7; TRBD2 matches at 7 bases. The CDR3 length is 13 residues. Trimming cost V 7 bases and J 2 bases; bases outside gene matches: 5. Germline lookup yields CDR1 MNHEY and CDR2 SVGEGT. This CDR3 is CASTRRGTYEQYF. The CDR3 DNA sequence: TGTGCCAGCACCCGGCGGGGGACCTACGAGCAGTACTTC.

This chain's CDR3 is CASSYGTSGGRETQYF. The CDR3 nucleotides read TGTGCCAGCAGCTACGGGACTAGCGGGGGGAGGGAGACCCAGTACTTC. The chain combines TRBV11-2 with TRBJ2-5; TRBD2 aligns across 15 bases. Germline V gives CDR1 SGHAT, CDR2 FQNNGV. The CDR3 has 16 amino acids. J lost 5 bases, V lost 4 bases, and 5 bases had no gene match. Filled out from reference TRBV11-2 and TRBJ2-5, the complete variable domain reads EAGVAQSPRYKIIEKRQSVAFWCNPISGHATLYWYQQILGQGPKLLIQFQNNGVVDDSQLPKDRFSAERLKGVDSTLKIQPAKLEDSAVYLCASSYGTSGGRETQYFGPGTRLLVL.

This clonotype was recorded a few times. J is TRBJ1-1 and V is TRBV18; TRBD1 aligns across 9 bases. V lost 3 bases and J lost 11; bases outside the gene matches: 7. Germline assignment: CDR1 KGHSH and CDR2 LQKENI. CDR3 length equals 13 residues. DNA for the CDR3: TGTGCCAGCTCACCGGAATGGGGACAGGGCGCTTTCTTT. The encoded protein is CASSPEWGQGAFF.

The chain has TRBV10-1 and TRBJ2-1, with 8 bases matching TRBD2. In germline, CDR1 is WNHNN, CDR2 SYGVQD (reference sequence). J was trimmed by 3 bases and V by 6 bases; bases with no gene match: 13. The CDR3 extends over 17 amino acids. The CDR3 sequence is CASSRSRGAQLYNEQFF. The CDR3 DNA is TGCGCCAGCAGCCGGTCGCGGGGGGCCCAACTCTACAATGAGCAGTTCTTC.

This clonotype was seen many times. The CDR3, as DNA: TGCGCCAGCAGCTTGGACCCGATAAACACCGGGGAGCTGTTTTTT. It specifies CASSLDPINTGELFF. The chain links TRBV5-1 to TRBJ2-2; D gene ambiguous. Germline V lookup: CDR1 SGHRS, CDR2 YFSETQ. CDR3 length: 15 residues. V lost 0 bases and J 2 bases, leaving 8 bases between the germline ends.

In its sample, this clonotype was seen a few times. The rearrangement uses TRBV5-1 and TRBJ2-2, with 7 bases matching TRBD2. The V gene's germline CDR1 is SGHRS and CDR2 YFSETQ. This CDR3 is built from 17 residues. With V trimmed by 3 bases and J by 4 bases, 12 bases remained unmatched. CDR3 amino acids: CASSSNPGLTFTGELFF. The CDR3 nucleotides read TGCGCCAGCAGCTCGAACCCGGGACTAACTTTCACCGGGGAGCTGTTTTTT.

The J gene is TRBJ2-1, the V gene TRBV3-1; D unclear. V lost 0 bases, J lost 9 bases, and 9 bases lay in between. Germline-derived CDR1 and CDR2 are LGHDT and YNNKEL (reference sequence). The CDR3 length is 13 residues. In DNA form, the CDR3 reads TGTGCCAGCAGCCAAGATATAAGGGTTGAGCAGTTCTTC. The encoded protein is CASSQDIRVEQFF.

This clonotype has ten or more counts. The chain combines TRBV12-3 or TRBV12-4 with TRBJ2-2, with 9 bases lining up with TRBD2. The V gene end was trimmed by 6 bases and the J gene end by 2 bases; junction bases not matched to a gene: 7. The length of the CDR3 is 16 residues. CDR3: CASSFSGSRNTGELFF. CDR3 coding DNA: TGTGCCAGCAGCTTTAGCGGGAGCAGAAACACCGGGGAGCTGTTTTTT.

This clonotype was found many times. V is TRBV28 and J is TRBJ2-1, with TRBD2 matching over 10 bases. After removal of 8 bases from V and 4 bases from J, the junction contained 2 bases not matched to a gene. From germline, CDR1 is MDHEN and CDR2 SYDVKM. CDR3 length: 13 residues. CDR3 sequence reads: CASGTSVYNEQFF. CDR3 nucleotides: TGTGCCAGCGGGACTAGCGTATACAATGAGCAGTTCTTC.

This clonotype was detected only a few times. V and J are TRBV18 and TRBJ2-4, with 10 bases fitting TRBD1. Germline assignment: CDR1 KGHSH and CDR2 LQKENI. V gave up 4 bases and J gave up 8 bases; unmatched junction bases: 14. The CDR3 extends over 17 amino acids. The CDR3 sequence: CASSLRGTGVEGDIQYF. The CDR3 coding sequence is TGTGCCAGCTCACTCCGGGGGACAGGGGTCGAAGGAGACATTCAGTACTTC.

Ten or more counts support this clonotype. The chain has TRBV3-1 and TRBJ1-1; no reliable D call. The V and J ends lost 7 bases and 1 base respectively, with 16 bases between them. CDR1 LGHDT and CDR2 YNNKEL come from the germline V gene (reference sequence). This CDR3 is 15 amino acids long. The CDR3 nucleotides are TGTGCCAGCAACGATCGGATAAACAGGAACACTGAAGCTTTCTTT. Amino acids: CASNDRINRNTEAFF.

This clonotype has only a few counts. This chain uses TRBV7-3 with TRBJ2-3, with TRBD2 matching 8 bases. CDR1 and CDR2 (germline): SGHTA, FQGTGA. The V gene end was trimmed by 2 bases and the J gene end by 6 bases; junction bases not matched to a gene: 4. The CDR3 loop spans 14 amino acids. CDR3 sequence: CASSLDGRADTQYF. The CDR3 region has the DNA TGTGCCAGCAGCTTAGACGGGAGGGCGGATACGCAGTATTTT.

The table lists this clonotype with many counts. The chain joins TRBV4-1 to TRBJ1-5, with a weak D call TRBD1 (5 bases). This CDR3 has 16 residues. Trimming cost V 1 base and J 6 bases, with 16 bases left between them. Looked up from germline, CDR1 is MGHRA and CDR2 is YSYEKL. CDR3 DNA sequence: TGCGCCAGCAGCCAAGGGTCTGGGCAGGGAGGTCAGCCCCAGCATTTT. The encoded protein is CASSQGSGQGGQPQHF.

This clonotype appeared many times. V is TRBV20-1 and J is TRBJ2-1; 8 nucleotides align to TRBD1. With V trimmed by 2 bases and J by 5 bases, 11 bases remained unmatched. The CDR3 is 16 amino acids. Germline V CDR1 and CDR2: DFQATT, SNEGSKA (reference sequence). The CDR3 loop is CSARPNSWDRNNEQFF. The DNA for the CDR3 is TGCAGTGCTAGACCCAATTCCTGGGACAGGAACAATGAGCAGTTCTTC.

This clonotype was seen repeatedly, ten times or more. The V and J genes are TRBV6-4 and TRBJ2-5, with D possibly TRBD1 on 5 matching bases. The V gene's germline CDR1 is MRHNA and CDR2 SNTAGT. V lost 3 bases to trimming and J lost 3 bases, with 8 bases between them. The CDR3 has 13 residues. The CDR3: CASSETAEETQYF. CDR3 bases: TGTGCCAGCAGTGAGACAGCCGAAGAGACCCAGTACTTC.